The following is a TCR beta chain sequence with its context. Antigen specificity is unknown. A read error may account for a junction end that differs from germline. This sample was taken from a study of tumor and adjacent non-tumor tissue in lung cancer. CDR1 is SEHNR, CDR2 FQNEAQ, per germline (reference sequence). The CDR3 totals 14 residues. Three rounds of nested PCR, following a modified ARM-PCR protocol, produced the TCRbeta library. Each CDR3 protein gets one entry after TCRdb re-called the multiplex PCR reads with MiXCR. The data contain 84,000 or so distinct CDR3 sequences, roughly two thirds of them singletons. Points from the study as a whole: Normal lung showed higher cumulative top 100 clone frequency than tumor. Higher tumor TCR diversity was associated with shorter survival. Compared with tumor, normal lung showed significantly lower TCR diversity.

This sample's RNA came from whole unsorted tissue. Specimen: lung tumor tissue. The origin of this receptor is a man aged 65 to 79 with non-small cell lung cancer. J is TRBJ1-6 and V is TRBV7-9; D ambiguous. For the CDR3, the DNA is TGTGCGAGCAGCTTATATATGGATGGTCCACCCCTCCACTTT. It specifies CASSLYMDGPPLHF. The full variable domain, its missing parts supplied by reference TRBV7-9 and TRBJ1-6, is DTGVSQNPRHKITKRGQNVTFRCDPISEHNRLYWYRQTLGQGPEFLTYFQNEAQLEKSRLLSDRFSAERPKGSFSTLEIQRTEQGDSAMYLCASSLYMDGPPLHFGNGTRLTVT.